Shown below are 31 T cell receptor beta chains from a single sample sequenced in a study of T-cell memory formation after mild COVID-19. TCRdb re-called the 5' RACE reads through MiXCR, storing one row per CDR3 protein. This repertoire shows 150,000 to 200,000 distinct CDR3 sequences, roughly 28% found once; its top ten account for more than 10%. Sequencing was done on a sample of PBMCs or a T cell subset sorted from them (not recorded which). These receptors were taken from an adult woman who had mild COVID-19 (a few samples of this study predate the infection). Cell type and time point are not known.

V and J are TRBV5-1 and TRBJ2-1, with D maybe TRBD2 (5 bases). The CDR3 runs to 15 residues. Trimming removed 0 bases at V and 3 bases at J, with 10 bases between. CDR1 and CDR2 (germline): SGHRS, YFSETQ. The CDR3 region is CASSLAAAGYNEQFF. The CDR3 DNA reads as TGCGCCAGCAGCTTGGCGGCGGCGGGCTACAATGAGCAGTTCTTC.

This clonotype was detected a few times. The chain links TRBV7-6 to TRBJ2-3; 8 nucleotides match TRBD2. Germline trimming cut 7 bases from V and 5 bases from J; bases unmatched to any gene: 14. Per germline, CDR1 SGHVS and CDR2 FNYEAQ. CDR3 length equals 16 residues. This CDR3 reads CASTLGSGGPGDTQYF. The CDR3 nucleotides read TGTGCCAGCACCCTAGGGAGCGGGGGCCCTGGAGATACGCAGTATTTT.

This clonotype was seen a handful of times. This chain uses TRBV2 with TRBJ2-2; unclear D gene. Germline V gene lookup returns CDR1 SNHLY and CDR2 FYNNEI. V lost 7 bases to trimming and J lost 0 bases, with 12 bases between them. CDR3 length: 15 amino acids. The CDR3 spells CASNTGGANTGELFF. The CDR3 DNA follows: TGTGCCAGCAATACGGGTGGGGCGAACACCGGGGAGCTGTTTTTT.

The CDR3 bases are TGTGCCAGCAGCTTAGACCTACTAGCGGCCCTCGGATACAATGAGCAGTTCTTC. Its protein product is CASSLDLLAALGYNEQFF. The chain couples TRBV11-2 to TRBJ2-1; TRBD2 matches 8 bases. Germline assignment: CDR1 SGHAT and CDR2 FQNNGV. This CDR3 has 18 residues. V shed 0 bases and J 4 bases; nucleotides not matched to a gene: 11.

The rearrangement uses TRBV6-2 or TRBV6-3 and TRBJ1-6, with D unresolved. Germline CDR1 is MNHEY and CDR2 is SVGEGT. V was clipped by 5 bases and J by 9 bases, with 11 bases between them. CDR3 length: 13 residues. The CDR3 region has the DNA TGTGCCAGCAGTCCGACCGGGGTTTCACCCCTCCACTTT. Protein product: CASSPTGVSPLHF.

The CDR3 reads CASSPRPGGDGYTF. The CDR3, as DNA: TGTGCCAGCAGCCCCCGGCCGGGGGGGGATGGCTACACCTTC. V usage is TRBV7-8 and J usage is TRBJ1-2; D is possibly TRBD1 (5 bases). The CDR3 is made up of 14 amino acids. V dropped 5 bases and J dropped 6 bases, with 16 bases sitting between them. Looked up from germline, CDR1 is SGHVS and CDR2 is FQNEAQ.

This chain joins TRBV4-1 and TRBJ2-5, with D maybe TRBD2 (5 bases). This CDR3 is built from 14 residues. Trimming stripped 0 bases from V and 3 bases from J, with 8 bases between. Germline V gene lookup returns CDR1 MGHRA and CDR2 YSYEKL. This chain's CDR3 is CASSQDRGKETQYF. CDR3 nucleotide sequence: TGCGCCAGCAGCCAAGATCGGGGAAAAGAGACCCAGTACTTC.

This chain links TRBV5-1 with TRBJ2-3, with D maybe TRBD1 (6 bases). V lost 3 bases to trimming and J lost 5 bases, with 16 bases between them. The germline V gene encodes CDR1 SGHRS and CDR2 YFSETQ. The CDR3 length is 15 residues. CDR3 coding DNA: TGCGCCAGCAGCTCTTGGACAGCCGCTCAAGATACGCAGTATTTT. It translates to CASSSWTAAQDTQYF. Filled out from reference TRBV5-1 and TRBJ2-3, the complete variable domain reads KAGVTQTPRYLIKTRGQQVTLSCSPISGHRSVSWYQQTPGQGLQFLFEYFSETQRNKGNFPGRFSGRQFSNSRSEMNVSTLELGDSALYLCASSSWTAAQDTQYFGPGTRLTVL.

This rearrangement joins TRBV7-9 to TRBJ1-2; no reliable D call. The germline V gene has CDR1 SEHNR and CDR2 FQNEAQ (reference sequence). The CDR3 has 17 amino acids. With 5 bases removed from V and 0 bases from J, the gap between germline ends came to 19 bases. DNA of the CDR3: TGTGCCAGCAGCCGTGGAACAGCCACTATAGCTAACTATGGCTACACCTTC. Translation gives CASSRGTATIANYGYTF.

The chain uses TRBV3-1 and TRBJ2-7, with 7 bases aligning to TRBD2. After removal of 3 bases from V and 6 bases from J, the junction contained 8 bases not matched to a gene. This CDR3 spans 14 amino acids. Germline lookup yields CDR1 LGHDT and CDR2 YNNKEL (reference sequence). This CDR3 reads CASSHLTSPFEQYF. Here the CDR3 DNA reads TGTGCCAGCAGCCACCTGACTAGCCCCTTCGAGCAGTACTTC.

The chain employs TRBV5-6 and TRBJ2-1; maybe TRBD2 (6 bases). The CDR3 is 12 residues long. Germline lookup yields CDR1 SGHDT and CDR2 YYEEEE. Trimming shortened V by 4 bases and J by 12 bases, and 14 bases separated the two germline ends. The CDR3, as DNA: TGTGCCAGCAGCCCCGGGATGGAGGGGCAGTTCTTC. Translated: CASSPGMEGQFF.

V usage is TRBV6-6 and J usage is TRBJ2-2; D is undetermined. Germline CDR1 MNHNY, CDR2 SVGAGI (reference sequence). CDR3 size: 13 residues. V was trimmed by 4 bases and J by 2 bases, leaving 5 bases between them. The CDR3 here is CASSLFNTGELFF. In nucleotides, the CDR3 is TGTGCCAGCAGTTTGTTTAACACCGGGGAGCTGTTTTTT.

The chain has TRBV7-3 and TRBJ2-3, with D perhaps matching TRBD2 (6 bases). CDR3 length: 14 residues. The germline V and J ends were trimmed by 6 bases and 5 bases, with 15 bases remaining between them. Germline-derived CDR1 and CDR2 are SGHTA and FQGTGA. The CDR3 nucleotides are TGTGCCAGCAGTCTAGCCGGGAGCGTAGATACGCAGTATTTT. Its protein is CASSLAGSVDTQYF.

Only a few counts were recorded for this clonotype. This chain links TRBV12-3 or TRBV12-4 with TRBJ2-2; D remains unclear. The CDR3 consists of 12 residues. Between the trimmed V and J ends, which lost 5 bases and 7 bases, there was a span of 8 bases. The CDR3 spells CASSGVGGELFF. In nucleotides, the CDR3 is TGTGCCAGCAGTGGGGTTGGCGGGGAGCTGTTTTTT.

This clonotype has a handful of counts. The CDR3 region has the DNA TGCAGTGCTACGACAGGGGAGTACACTGAAGCTTTCTTT. Translated: CSATTGEYTEAFF. This sequence joins TRBV20-1 and TRBJ1-1; 8 bases map to TRBD1. V was pared by 4 bases and J by 3 bases, with 4 bases of the junction left unmatched. The germline gives CDR1 DFQATT, CDR2 SNEGSKA (reference sequence). This CDR3 is 13 amino acids long.

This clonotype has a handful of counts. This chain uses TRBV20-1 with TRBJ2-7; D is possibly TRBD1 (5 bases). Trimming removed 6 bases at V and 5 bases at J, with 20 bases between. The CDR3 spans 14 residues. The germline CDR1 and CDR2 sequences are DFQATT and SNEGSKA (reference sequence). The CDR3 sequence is CSARPPRRAHEQYF. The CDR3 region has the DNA TGCAGTGCCAGACCTCCCCGCAGGGCCCACGAGCAGTACTTC.

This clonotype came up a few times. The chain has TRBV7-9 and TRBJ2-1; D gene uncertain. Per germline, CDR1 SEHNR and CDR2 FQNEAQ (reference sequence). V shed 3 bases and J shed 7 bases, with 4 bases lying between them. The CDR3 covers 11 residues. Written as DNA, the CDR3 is TGTGCCAGCAGCTTCGCGAATGAGCAGTTCTTC. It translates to CASSFANEQFF. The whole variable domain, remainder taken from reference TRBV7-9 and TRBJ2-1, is DTGVSQNPRHKITKRGQNVTFRCDPISEHNRLYWYRQTLGQGPEFLTYFQNEAQLEKSRLLSDRFSAERPKGSFSTLEIQRTEQGDSAMYLCASSFANEQFFGPGTRLTVL.

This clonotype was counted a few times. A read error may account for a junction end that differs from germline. The CDR3 bases are TGCAGTGCTAGAGATGGCGCGGCCCAAGTGACCCAGTACTTC. Amino acids: CSARDGAAQVTQYF. V is TRBV20-1 and J is TRBJ2-5; no firm D call. The CDR3 covers 14 residues. In germline, CDR1 is DFQATT, CDR2 SNEGSKA (reference sequence).

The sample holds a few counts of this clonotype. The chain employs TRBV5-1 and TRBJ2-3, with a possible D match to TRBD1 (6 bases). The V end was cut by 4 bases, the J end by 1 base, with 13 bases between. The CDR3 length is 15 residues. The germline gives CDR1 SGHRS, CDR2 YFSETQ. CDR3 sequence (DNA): TGCGCCAGCAGCCTGCCAGGGGATGGCACAGATACGCAGTATTTT. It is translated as CASSLPGDGTDTQYF.

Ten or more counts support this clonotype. The DNA for the CDR3 is TGTGCCAGCAGTTTAAGGACAGGCCAAGAGACCCAGTACTTC. Its translation: CASSLRTGQETQYF. V is TRBV5-4 and J is TRBJ2-5; 7 nucleotides agree with TRBD1. This CDR3 region has 14 residues. CDR1 and CDR2 (germline): SGHNT, YYREEE (reference sequence). Unmatched junction bases numbered 5, after V lost 5 bases and J lost 1 base.

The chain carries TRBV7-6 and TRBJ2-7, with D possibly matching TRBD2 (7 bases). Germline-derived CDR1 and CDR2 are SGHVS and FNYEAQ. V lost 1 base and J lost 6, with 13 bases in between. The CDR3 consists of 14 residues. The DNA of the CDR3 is TGTGCCAGCAGCTTAGGGGGGGGCCCCGGCGAGCAGTACTTC. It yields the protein CASSLGGGPGEQYF.

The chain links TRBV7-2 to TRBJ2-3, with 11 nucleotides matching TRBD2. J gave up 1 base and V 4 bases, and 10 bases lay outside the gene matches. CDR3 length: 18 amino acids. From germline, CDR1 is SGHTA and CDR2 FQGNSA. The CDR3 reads CASSYGTSGGGGTDTQYF. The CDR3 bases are TGTGCCAGCAGCTATGGGACTAGCGGAGGCGGGGGCACAGATACGCAGTATTTT.

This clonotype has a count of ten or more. In nucleotides, the CDR3 is TGTGCCAGCAGCTCGAAGAGACTAGCGGGGTACAATGAGCAGTTCTTC. Its translation: CASSSKRLAGYNEQFF. The chain couples TRBV5-6 to TRBJ2-1; 11 bases line up with TRBD2. In germline, CDR1 is SGHDT, CDR2 YYEEEE. With V trimmed by 3 bases and J by 4 bases, 6 bases remained unmatched. The CDR3 contains 16 residues.

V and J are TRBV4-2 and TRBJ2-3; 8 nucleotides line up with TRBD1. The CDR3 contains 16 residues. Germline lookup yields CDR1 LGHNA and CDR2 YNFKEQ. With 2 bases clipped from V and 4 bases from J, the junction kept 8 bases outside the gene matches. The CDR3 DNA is TGTGCCAGCAGCCAAAAGCTACAGGGGGACGCAGATACGCAGTATTTT. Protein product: CASSQKLQGDADTQYF.

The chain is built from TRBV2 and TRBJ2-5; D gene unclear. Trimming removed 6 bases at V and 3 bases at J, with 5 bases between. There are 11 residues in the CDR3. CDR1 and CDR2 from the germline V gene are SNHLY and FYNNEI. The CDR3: CASSREETQYF. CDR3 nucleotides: TGTGCCAGCAGCCGCGAAGAGACCCAGTACTTC.

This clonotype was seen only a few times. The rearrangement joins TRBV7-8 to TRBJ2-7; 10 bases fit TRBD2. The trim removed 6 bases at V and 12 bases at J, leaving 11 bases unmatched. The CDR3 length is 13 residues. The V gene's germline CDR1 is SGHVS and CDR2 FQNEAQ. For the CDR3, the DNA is TGTGCCAGCAGTTCCGGACTAGCGGAGATCGGGTACTTC. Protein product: CASSSGLAEIGYF.

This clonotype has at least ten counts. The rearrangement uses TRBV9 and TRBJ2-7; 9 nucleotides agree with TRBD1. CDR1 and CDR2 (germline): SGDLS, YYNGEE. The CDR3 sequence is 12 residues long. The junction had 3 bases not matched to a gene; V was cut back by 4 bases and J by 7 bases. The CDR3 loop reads CASSLGQGEQYF. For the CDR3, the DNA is TGTGCCAGCAGCTTGGGACAGGGAGAGCAGTACTTC.

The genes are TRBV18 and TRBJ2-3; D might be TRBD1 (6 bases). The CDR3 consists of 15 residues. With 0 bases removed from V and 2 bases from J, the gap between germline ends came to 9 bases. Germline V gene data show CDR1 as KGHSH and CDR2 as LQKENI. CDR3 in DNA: TGTGCCAGCTCACCACCCCAGGGGATCACAGATACGCAGTATTTT. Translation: CASSPPQGITDTQYF.

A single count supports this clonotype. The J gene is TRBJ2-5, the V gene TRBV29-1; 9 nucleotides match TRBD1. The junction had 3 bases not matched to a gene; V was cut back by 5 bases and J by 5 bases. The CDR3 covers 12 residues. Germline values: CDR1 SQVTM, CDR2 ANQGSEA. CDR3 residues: CSVSDRGETQYF. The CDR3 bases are TGCAGCGTTTCCGACAGGGGGGAGACCCAGTACTTC.

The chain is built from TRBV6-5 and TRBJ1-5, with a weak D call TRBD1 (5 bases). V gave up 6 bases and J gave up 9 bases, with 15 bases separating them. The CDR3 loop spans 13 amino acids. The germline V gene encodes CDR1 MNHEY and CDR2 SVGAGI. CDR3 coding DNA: TGTGCCAGCAGGTGGGACGGCTCCTCGCCCCAGCATTTT. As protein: CASRWDGSSPQHF.

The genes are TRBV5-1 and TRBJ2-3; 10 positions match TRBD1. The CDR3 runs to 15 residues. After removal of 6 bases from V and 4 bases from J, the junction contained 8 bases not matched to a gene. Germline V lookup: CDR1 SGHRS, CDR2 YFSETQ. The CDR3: CASMPGQGYADTQYF. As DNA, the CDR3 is TGCGCCAGCATGCCGGGACAGGGGTATGCAGATACGCAGTATTTT.